What follows are 21 T cell receptor beta chains derived from one specimen sequenced in a study of CD8+ T cells in alopecia areata. In each case, RNA was isolated and then reverse transcribed into cDNA as the sequencing template. Assay used: immunoSEQ multiplex PCR; TCRdb lists only in-frame clones, some missing. The sample has a few hundred thousand clones; 35% to 40% are singletons. As for treatment: oral pan-JAK inhibitor, 5-10 mg twice daily. Sequencing was performed on CD4+ T cells sorted from blood, taken between weeks 30 and 35, from a patient treated with tofacitinib. These receptors came from a human donor with alopecia areata.

This clone was seen only a few times. The chain couples TRBV6-5 to TRBJ1-2; 11 nucleotides align to TRBD1. V was pared by 2 bases and J by 4 bases, with 3 bases of the junction left unmatched. The length of the CDR3 is 15 residues. CDR1 and CDR2 (germline): MNHEY, SVGAGI. The CDR3 region is CASSYGQGARYGYTF. The CDR3 bases are TGTGCCAGCAGTTACGGACAGGGGGCTCGCTATGGCTACACCTTC.

The gene calls are TRBV6-1 and TRBJ1-4; TRBD1 aligns across 7 bases. CDR3 length: 12 residues. The germline CDR1 and CDR2 sequences are MNHNS and SASEGT. V dropped 6 bases and J dropped 5; count of bases not matched to a gene: 0. In DNA, the CDR3 is TGTGCCAGCAGGGACAGGAATGAAAAACTGTTTTTT. The encoded protein is CASRDRNEKLFF.

The gene calls are TRBV2 and TRBJ2-1; the match to TRBD2 covers 14 bases. This CDR3 region has 16 residues. Germline CDR1 reads SNHLY; CDR2 reads FYNNEI. V was clipped by 6 bases and J by 6 bases; unmatched bases: 7. CDR3 protein: CASRSGLAGVSNEQFF. The CDR3 DNA is TGTGCCAGCAGATCGGGACTAGCGGGAGTATCCAATGAGCAGTTCTTC.

V gene TRBV19 combines with J gene TRBJ2-1; 8 nucleotides align to TRBD2. Germline V gene data show CDR1 as LNHDA and CDR2 as SQIVND (reference sequence). The ends lost 5 bases at V and 0 bases at J; junction bases unmatched: 6. This CDR3 region has 16 residues. The CDR3 spells CASSDIAGLSYNEQFF. DNA for the CDR3: TGTGCCAGTAGTGACATAGCGGGACTCTCCTACAATGAGCAGTTCTTC. Looking up the rest from reference TRBV19 and TRBJ2-1 gives the full variable domain: DGGITQSPKYLFRKEGQNVTLSCEQNLNHDAMYWYRQDPGQGLRLIYYSQIVNDFQKGDIAEGYSVSREKKESFPLTVTSAQKNPTAFYLCASSDIAGLSYNEQFFGPGTRLTVL.

The chain employs TRBV18 and TRBJ1-1; possible D gene TRBD1, 5 bases. The CDR3 consists of 14 residues. CDR1 is KGHSH and CDR2 is LQKENI in the germline V gene. Trimming cost V 5 bases and J 0 bases, with 10 bases left between them. CDR3 region: CASSDRILNTEAFF. CDR3 sequence (DNA): TGTGCCAGCTCAGACAGAATACTGAACACTGAAGCTTTCTTT.

This clone was recorded once. The V and J genes are TRBV5-1 and TRBJ2-7, with 12 positions matching TRBD2. With 2 bases clipped from V and 5 bases from J, the junction kept 2 bases outside the gene matches. This CDR3 spans 14 amino acids. From germline, CDR1 is SGHRS and CDR2 YFSETQ. The CDR3 sequence: CASSLRLAGDEQYF. CDR3 in DNA: TGCGCCAGCAGCTTAAGACTAGCGGGGGACGAGCAGTACTTC.

The chain uses TRBV5-6 and TRBJ2-1; 9 bases are shared with TRBD1. V was clipped by 4 bases and J by 4 bases; unmatched bases: 9. The germline gives CDR1 SGHDT, CDR2 YYEEEE. This CDR3 has 16 residues. The CDR3 region has the DNA TGTGCCAGCAGCCCAAATGGACAGGGGCTGTACAATGAGCAGTTCTTC. This encodes CASSPNGQGLYNEQFF.

Many counts were recorded for this clone. The chain is built from TRBV19 and TRBJ2-1, with 7 nucleotides matching TRBD2. With 7 bases clipped from V and 5 bases from J, the junction kept 11 bases outside the gene matches. This CDR3 spans 15 amino acids. Germline CDR1 is LNHDA and CDR2 is SQIVND (reference sequence). The CDR3 DNA reads as TGTGCCAGTAAGCCCCACGGCGGGGGAGACAATGAGCAGTTCTTC. It translates to CASKPHGGGDNEQFF.

This clone has a handful of counts. The chain joins TRBV25-1 to TRBJ2-7; weak D call: TRBD1 (6 bases). Trimming pared 6 bases from V and 3 bases from J, leaving 15 bases between. The CDR3 consists of 14 residues. Germline V gene lookup returns CDR1 MGHDK and CDR2 SYGVNS. This CDR3 is CASSSQTGLYEQYF. The CDR3, as DNA: TGTGCCAGCAGCAGTCAAACAGGGCTCTACGAGCAGTACTTC.

This clone has only a few counts. The chain couples TRBV4-2 to TRBJ2-2; 8 bases agree with TRBD2. The V gene end was trimmed by 0 bases and the J gene end by 6 bases; junction bases not matched to a gene: 6. Germline V gene data show CDR1 as LGHNA and CDR2 as YNFKEQ. This CDR3 has 16 residues. The CDR3 nucleotides read TGTGCCAGCAGCCAAGAGATTAGCGGGATCGCCGGGGAGCTGTTTTTT. The encoded protein is CASSQEISGIAGELFF.

The V and J genes are TRBV6-1 and TRBJ2-3; 10 nucleotides agree with TRBD2. V lost 3 bases, J lost 2 bases, and 5 bases stayed unmatched. Germline V CDR1 and CDR2: MNHNS, SASEGT. The CDR3 loop spans 16 amino acids. Here the CDR3 reads CASSDVLAGATDTQYF. CDR3 nucleotides: TGTGCCAGCAGTGACGTCCTAGCGGGGGCCACAGATACGCAGTATTTT.

The chain couples TRBV15 to TRBJ2-3, with D perhaps TRBD1 or TRBD2 (5 bases each). The CDR3 sequence is 17 residues long. V was trimmed by 3 bases and J by 1 base, leaving 17 bases between them. The germline CDR1 and CDR2 sequences are LNHNV and YYDKDF (reference sequence). The CDR3 region has the DNA TGTGCCACCAGCAGCGGGACCCGGACCCCAGGCACAGATACGCAGTATTTT. Protein: CATSSGTRTPGTDTQYF.

This clone was counted only a few times. The V call is TRBV7-9, the J call TRBJ1-6; 7 bases agree with TRBD1. From germline, CDR1 is SEHNR and CDR2 FQNEAQ (reference sequence). Trimming took 4 bases from V and 13 from J; bases not matched to a gene: 10. This CDR3 region has 14 residues. The CDR3: CASSSADRRRPLHF. The CDR3 DNA sequence: TGTGCCAGCAGCTCCGCGGACAGGAGGAGGCCCCTCCACTTT.

The V and J genes are TRBV4-2 and TRBJ2-7, with D perhaps matching TRBD2 (6 bases). The CDR3 covers 14 residues. Germline CDR1 LGHNA, CDR2 YNFKEQ. Trimming took 3 bases from V and 2 from J, leaving 11 bases between them. In DNA, the CDR3 is TGTGCCAGCAGCCAGGCCGCGGGGACCTACGAGCAGTACTTC. Residues: CASSQAAGTYEQYF.

This clone has just one count. J is TRBJ1-2 and V is TRBV30; possibly TRBD1 for D (5 bases). Germline V lookup: CDR1 GTSNPN, CDR2 SVGIG (reference sequence). This CDR3 contains 13 residues. Between the trimmed V and J ends, which lost 1 base and 7 bases, there was a span of 13 bases. For the CDR3, the DNA is TGTGCCTGGAGTGAGGGGCCTGGTCGTGGCTACACCTTC. Protein product: CAWSEGPGRGYTF.

This chain links TRBV5-1 with TRBJ1-4; 8 bases fit TRBD1. V lost 4 bases, J lost 3 bases, and 5 bases stayed unmatched. This CDR3 has 15 amino acids. Germline CDR1 reads SGHRS; CDR2 reads YFSETQ. As DNA, the CDR3 is TGCGCCAGCAGCCTTACAGGGGGATCTAATGAAAAACTGTTTTTT. Translating gives CASSLTGGSNEKLFF.

This clone was picked up a small number of times. The rearrangement links TRBV6-6 to TRBJ2-7; 8 nucleotides align to TRBD1. Germline assignment: CDR1 MNHNY and CDR2 SVGAGI (reference sequence). The CDR3 spans 14 residues. V lost 4 bases and J lost 4; bases outside the gene matches: 6. The CDR3 loop reads CASSSDRVWYEQYF. The CDR3 region has the DNA TGTGCCAGCAGTTCGGACAGGGTTTGGTACGAGCAGTACTTC.

The chain combines TRBV25-1 with TRBJ2-2, with 7 nucleotides matching TRBD2. Germline V gene lookup returns CDR1 MGHDK and CDR2 SYGVNS. The CDR3 is 17 amino acids. V lost 1 base and J lost 5; bases outside the gene matches: 10. CDR3 sequence: CASSELGGRAATGELFF. The CDR3 region has the DNA TGTGCCAGCAGTGAATTAGGTGGGAGGGCCGCAACCGGGGAGCTGTTTTTT.

This clone was observed a handful of times. V and J are TRBV5-1 and TRBJ2-5; D possibly uses TRBD1 or TRBD2 (5 bases each). The CDR3 is 15 amino acids. Germline V gives CDR1 SGHRS, CDR2 YFSETQ. With 4 bases removed from V and 2 bases from J, the gap between germline ends came to 15 bases. The CDR3 nucleotides read TGCGCCAGCAGCCCTGCCGGGACCGCTCAAGAGACCCAGTACTTC. It yields the protein CASSPAGTAQETQYF.

The rearrangement uses TRBV9 and TRBJ2-1; 7 positions agree with TRBD1. Germline assignment: CDR1 SGDLS and CDR2 YYNGEE. The length of the CDR3 is 17 residues. V was pared by 3 bases and J by 2 bases, with 11 bases of the junction left unmatched. The CDR3 is CASSGSSLGTAYNEQFF. Written as DNA, the CDR3 is TGTGCCAGCAGCGGGAGCTCCCTAGGGACAGCCTACAATGAGCAGTTCTTC.

The genes are TRBV4-1 and TRBJ2-2; D not certain. Trimming removed 5 bases from V and 4 bases from J, with 14 bases in between. The germline gives CDR1 MGHRA, CDR2 YSYEKL. The CDR3 is made up of 15 amino acids. CDR3 coding DNA: TGCGCCAGCAGCTCATTTGGAAGGTTCACCGGGGAGCTGTTTTTT. Translation gives CASSSFGRFTGELFF.